The rows below give T cell receptor beta chains drawn from one sample of a study of cytomegalovirus exposure and HLA in healthy donors. Generated by immunoSEQ multiplex PCR, the TCRdb table keeps only in-frame clones and is missing some. The table has 110,000 to 150,000 clones, roughly 74% seen once. Specimen: PBMCs. The receptor set was obtained from a woman between 18 and 29 years old in good health and CMV-seropositive. Each CDR3 is given with its conserved first and last residue. The D gene is left open where the match is weak. Not all rows give a size; the values are once, few, many and, for expanded clones, a class.

TRBV28	TRBJ2-1	TRBD2	NA	TGTGCCAGCAGTTTAGTTCGTCTAGCGGGGGGTCTCTCCTACAATGAGCAGTTCTTC	CASSLVRLAGGLSYNEQFF
TRBV6-1	TRBJ2-1	NA	NA	TGTGCCAGCAGTGTGGGACAAAATGAGCAGTTCTTC	CASSVGQNEQFF
TRBV5-1	TRBJ2-7	NA	NA	TGCGCCAGCAGCTTGGATGCGCGGCGATCGGACGAGCAGTACTTC	CASSLDARRSDEQYF
TRBV4-3	TRBJ1-4	NA	once	TGCGCCAGCAGCCCGACAGGCTCAGAAAAACTGTTTTTT	CASSPTGSEKLFF
TRBV5-6	TRBJ2-7	TRBD2	NA	TGTGCCAGCAGCTTGGCCCCGACTAGCGGCTACGAGCAGTACTTC	CASSLAPTSGYEQYF
TRBV14	TRBJ2-3	NA	NA	TGTGCCAGCAGCCAAGAATTCGCGGATACGCAGTATTTT	CASSQEFADTQYF
TRBV18	TRBJ2-7	TRBD1	NA	TGTGCCAGCTCACCGCCGGGACAGGGGGCCTACGAGCAGTACTTC	CASSPPGQGAYEQYF
TRBV6-5	TRBJ1-2	TRBD1	once	TGTGCCAGCACAGGCCCTGGGACAGGGAGCTATGGCTACACCTTC	CASTGPGTGSYGYTF
TRBV15	TRBJ1-1	TRBD1	NA	TGTGCCACCAGCAATGGGGACAGGGGGGCCGTGAACACTGAAGCTTTCTTT	CATSNGDRGAVNTEAFF
TRBV23-1	TRBJ1-1	TRBD1	NA	TGCGCCAGCAGTCAATTCATTAATCGGCAGGGGGCTACTGAAGCTTTCTTT	CASSQFINRQGATEAFF
TRBV9	TRBJ1-2	NA	few	TGTGCCAGCAGCTCCCAGGGAAATCGGTATGGCTACACCTTC	CASSSQGNRYGYTF
TRBV5-4	TRBJ2-1	NA	NA	TGTGCCAGCATCCTTCGTGTGGGGGGAGACTACAATGAGCAGTTCTTC	CASILRVGGDYNEQFF
TRBV30	TRBJ1-6	NA	NA	TGTGCCTGGAGTGTACCGACAGGCGCTAATTCACCCCTCCACTTT	CAWSVPTGANSPLHF
TRBV10-1	TRBJ2-1	TRBD2	NA	TGCGCCAGCAGTGACCCTAGCGGGGGAACCTACAATGAGCAGTTCTTC	CASSDPSGGTYNEQFF
TRBV20-1	TRBJ2-5	NA	NA	TGCAGTGCTAGCGGGCAAGAGACCCAGTACTTC	CSASGQETQYF
TRBV10-1	TRBJ2-3	TRBD2	NA	TGCGCCAGCAGTCCTAGCGGGTCCACAGATACGCAGTATTTT	CASSPSGSTDTQYF
TRBV5-6	TRBJ2-7	TRBD1	NA	TGTGCCAGCAGCTTGCCGGGACAGACCTACGAGCAGTACTTC	CASSLPGQTYEQYF
TRBV6-1	TRBJ1-1	NA	NA	TGTGCCAGCAGTGAAGCGGGGAGGGGAACTGAAGCTTTCTTT	CASSEAGRGTEAFF
TRBV29-1	TRBJ1-2	NA	NA	TGCAGCGCCGCGGGAGCTAACTATGGCTACACCTTC	CSAAGANYGYTF
TRBV6-1	TRBJ1-2	TRBD1	NA	TGTGCCAGCAAAGGGACAGCCAAGGGGTATGGCTACACCTTC	CASKGTAKGYGYTF
TRBV5-4	TRBJ2-7	TRBD2	once	TGTGCCAGCAGCTCGGGCGGGGGAACCCGCTCCTACGAGCAGTACTTC	CASSSGGGTRSYEQYF
TRBV5-1	TRBJ2-1	TRBD2	NA	TGCGCCAGCAGCCCCCTTCCTAATCAGCGGGGGGGCTCCTACAATGAGCAGTTCTTC	CASSPLPNQRGGSYNEQFF
TRBV10-2	TRBJ1-5	TRBD1	NA	TGCGCCAGCAGCGGGGCCGGGCAGGGGGCAAATCAGCCCCAGCATTTT	CASSGAGQGANQPQHF
TRBV4-1	TRBJ2-1	TRBD2	NA	TGCGCCAGCAGCCAAGTATCTAGCGGCTCCTACAATGAGCAGTTCTTC	CASSQVSSGSYNEQFF
TRBV6-4	TRBJ1-3	NA	NA	TGTGCCACCGAACTAGGAGGCCTGGACACCATATATTTT	CATELGGLDTIYF
TRBV2	TRBJ2-7	TRBD1	NA	TGTGCCAGCGGGGACAGGGGCCAGACCTACGAGCAGTACTTC	CASGDRGQTYEQYF
TRBV7-2	TRBJ2-5	NA	NA	TGTGCCAGCAGTCAGACTAGACCGTCCAGGGGGCAAGAGACCCAGTACTTC	CASSQTRPSRGQETQYF
TRBV6-4	TRBJ2-3	TRBD1	few	TGTGCCAGCAGTGCCGGGACAGGGGGCACAGATACGCAGTATTTT	CASSAGTGGTDTQYF
TRBV6-1	TRBJ1-2	NA	NA	TGTGCCAGCAGTCCCCGGGAGGTTAACTATGGCTACACCTTC	CASSPREVNYGYTF
TRBV7-2	TRBJ1-2	TRBD1	NA	TGTGCCAGCAGCACCCGACAGGGGAGCCTCTATGGCTACACCTTC	CASSTRQGSLYGYTF
TRBV5-1	TRBJ2-4	TRBD2	NA	TGCGCCAGCAGAATCGTGGGGGAGGGGAACATTCAGTACTTC	CASRIVGEGNIQYF
TRBV2	TRBJ1-4	TRBD1	NA	TGTGCCAGCAGTGATAAGACAGGGGTCGGTGAAAAACTGTTTTTT	CASSDKTGVGEKLFF
TRBV19	TRBJ2-3	TRBD1	NA	TGTGCCACCCGGGACAGGGGTTCTGATACGCAGTATTTT	CATRDRGSDTQYF
TRBV7-2	TRBJ1-5	TRBD1	NA	TGTGCCAGCAGTCCGGGACAGGGATGGCAGCCCCAGCATTTT	CASSPGQGWQPQHF
TRBV10-2	TRBJ2-7	NA	NA	TGCGCCAGCAGGGCTGACAGCTACGAGCAGTACTTC	CASRADSYEQYF
TRBV7-9	TRBJ2-7	TRBD2	NA	TGTGCCAGCAGCCCGTCAGCGGGGACCACCTACGAGCAGTACTTC	CASSPSAGTTYEQYF
TRBV7-9	TRBJ2-3	TRBD2	NA	TGTGCCAGCAGCCGTTATAGCGGGCCAAGCACAGATACGCAGTATTTT	CASSRYSGPSTDTQYF
TRBV15	TRBJ2-5	TRBD1	once	TGTGCCACCAGCGAGGGACAGGGAATTGGGGACCAAGAGACCCAGTACTTC	CATSEGQGIGDQETQYF
TRBV5-1	TRBJ1-4	TRBD1	NA	TGCGCCAGCAGCCGGACAGGGTTGCATGAAAAACTGTTTTTT	CASSRTGLHEKLFF
TRBV27	TRBJ1-6	NA	few	TGTGCCAGCAGTTTACTTAATTCACCCCTCCACTTT	CASSLLNSPLHF
TRBV7-8	TRBJ1-1	NA	NA	TGTGCCAGCAGCGCTGTACAAAACACTGAAGCTTTCTTT	CASSAVQNTEAFF
TRBV7-9	TRBJ2-3	TRBD2	once	TGTGCCAGCAGCCGCGGACTAGCGGGGGCGGCGGTAGATACGCAGTATTTT	CASSRGLAGAAVDTQYF
TRBV2	TRBJ1-6	NA	NA	TGTGCCACCTCGGGCCCTACTAGGGGAGGTGCACCCCTCCACTTT	CATSGPTRGGAPLHF
TRBV7-9	TRBJ1-2	TRBD1	NA	TGTTCCAGCAGCTCAAAGGGTACCGGGACAGGGGGCGACTATGGCTACACCTTC	CSSSSKGTGTGGDYGYTF
TRBV7-9	TRBJ2-7	TRBD2	once	TGTGCCATCTCCGGGACTAGCGGGTCCTACGAGCAGTACTTC	CAISGTSGSYEQYF
TRBV6-6	TRBJ1-4	TRBD1	NA	TGTGCCAGCAGTCCAATGGACAGGGGAAATGAAAAACTGTTTTTT	CASSPMDRGNEKLFF
TRBV19	TRBJ1-1	TRBD1	NA	TGTGCCAGTAGTCTCGTGGACAGGGGGCCCCGCGGGACTGAAGCTTTCTTT	CASSLVDRGPRGTEAFF
TRBV7-5	TRBJ2-5	NA	once	TGTGCCAGAAGCCATGGGACAGGTGTCCCCGTAGAGACCCAGTACTTC	CARSHGTGVPVETQYF
TRBV27	TRBJ1-6	NA	NA	TGTGCCAGCAGTCCGAGCCCACTTATCTCGAATTCACCCCTCCACTTT	CASSPSPLISNSPLHF
TRBV5-1	TRBJ1-6	TRBD1	NA	TGCGCCAGCAGCCCAACGTTGACAGGGGACAGGTCACCCCTCCACTTT	CASSPTLTGDRSPLHF